The 9 T cell receptor beta chains in this list originate from one sample, sequenced in a study of blood T cell repertoires in COVID-19. The protocol was immunoSEQ multiplex PCR, while the TCRdb copy is restricted to in-frame clones and leaves out a portion. The repertoire has about 160,000 clones, roughly 84% of them found once; the top ten carry 7% to 7.5%. The source material was PBMCs or T cells enriched from blood (not recorded which). These receptors were taken from a woman between 45 and 65 years old who had recovered from COVID-19.

The chain carries TRBV2 and TRBJ2-1, with 11 bases matching TRBD2. The germline V gene encodes CDR1 SNHLY and CDR2 FYNNEI. Trimming at V came to 6 bases and at J to 5 bases, leaving 3 bases not matched to a gene. The length of the CDR3 is 14 residues. CDR3 loop: CASSPGLADNEQFF. The CDR3 DNA follows: TGTGCCAGCAGCCCGGGACTAGCGGACAATGAGCAGTTCTTC. The variable domain in full, with the rest retrieved from reference TRBV2 and TRBJ2-1, is EPEVTQTPSHQVTQMGQEVILRCVPISNHLYFYWYRQILGQKVEFLVSFYNNEISEKSEIFDDQFSVERPDGSNFTLKIRSTKLEDSAMYFCASSPGLADNEQFFGPGTRLTVL.

The genes are TRBV19 and TRBJ1-4, with TRBD1 matching over 7 bases. Trimming took 8 bases from V and 3 from J; bases not matched to a gene: 6. CDR1 LNHDA and CDR2 SQIVND come from the germline V gene (reference sequence). There are 14 residues in the CDR3. CDR3 region: CASGPGQPNEKLFF. The CDR3, as DNA: TGTGCCAGTGGACCGGGACAGCCTAATGAAAAACTGTTTTTT.

This clone was seen once. The rearrangement uses TRBV6-5 and TRBJ1-6; 10 bases map to TRBD1. There are 15 residues in the CDR3. The junction had 8 bases not matched to a gene; V was cut back by 5 bases and J by 10 bases. The germline CDR1 and CDR2 sequences are MNHEY and SVGAGI. CDR3 DNA sequence: TGTGCCAGCAGTCGCCGGGACAGGGGAGGCTCACCCCTCCACTTT. Translation: CASSRRDRGGSPLHF.

The chain recombines TRBV4-2 with TRBJ2-3; 8 bases match TRBD1. V shed 1 base, J shed 6 bases, and the junction held 12 bases outside the gene matches. The CDR3 contains 17 residues. Germline V gene lookup returns CDR1 LGHNA and CDR2 YNFKEQ. The chain's CDR3 is CASSQGVPGPGGDTQYF. The CDR3 bases are TGTGCCAGCAGCCAAGGGGTACCGGGACCAGGGGGCGATACGCAGTATTTT.

The chain combines TRBV18 with TRBJ2-3, with TRBD2 matching over 13 bases. This CDR3 has 16 residues. The trim removed 1 base at V and 3 bases at J, leaving 1 base unmatched. Germline CDR1 KGHSH, CDR2 LQKENI. CDR3 protein: CASSPQTSGRTDTQYF. Here the CDR3 DNA reads TGTGCCAGCTCACCACAGACTAGCGGGAGGACAGATACGCAGTATTTT.

The genes are TRBV5-1 and TRBJ2-7; TRBD2 matches at 8 bases. The CDR3 is made up of 16 amino acids. Trimming cost V 1 base and J 2 bases; bases outside gene matches: 8. Germline loops: CDR1 SGHRS, CDR2 YFSETQ. The CDR3 region is CASSLFLAGLTYEQYF. In DNA, the CDR3 is TGCGCCAGCAGCTTGTTCCTAGCGGGTTTGACCTACGAGCAGTACTTC.

This clone occurred a few times. The chain carries TRBV19 and TRBJ1-3, with a weak D call TRBD1 (5 bases). The CDR3 is 16 amino acids. CDR1 and CDR2 (germline): LNHDA, SQIVND (reference sequence). Trimming removed 3 bases at V and 0 bases at J, with 12 bases between. The CDR3 DNA reads TGTGCCAGTAGTATCGGCGGGGCGCACTCTGGAAACACCATATATTTT. Amino acids: CASSIGGAHSGNTIYF.

This chain connects TRBV4-1 to TRBJ2-2; D is unclear. Germline V lookup: CDR1 MGHRA, CDR2 YSYEKL. This CDR3 spans 16 amino acids. V lost 3 bases and J lost 0, with 11 bases in between. In nucleotides, the CDR3 is TGCGCCAGCAGCCACGGCAGACTTACGAACACCGGGGAGCTGTTTTTT. The encoded protein is CASSHGRLTNTGELFF.

The V call is TRBV6-2 or TRBV6-3, the J call TRBJ2-3; 14 bases fit TRBD2. Per the germline V gene, CDR1 is MNHEY and CDR2 is SVGEGT. The length of the CDR3 is 16 residues. The ends lost 6 bases at V and 3 bases at J; junction bases unmatched: 5. CDR3 DNA: TGTGCCAGCAGCGTGGGACTAGCGGGGGAAACAGATACGCAGTATTTT. It encodes CASSVGLAGETDTQYF.